This T cell receptor beta chain was sequenced during a study of Ad26.COV2.S vaccination and SARS-CoV-2 variants (dated by TCRdb to the early 2020s). Background on the whole study: Donors in the vaccine arm were drawn from COV1001, a multicentre, randomized, double-blind, placebo-controlled phase I-IIa trial testing Ad26.COV2.S in healthy adults. Trial participants were randomized into five groups of five, in which low-dose or high-dose Ad26.COV2.S was given once or twice, or placebo was given on both occasions. TCRbeta repertoire sequencing served as the tool for gauging how specific and how broad the SARS-CoV-2-reactive T cell receptors were following Ad26.COV2.S vaccination. A total of about 30 samples were included in the TCR-sequenced set, comprising around 19 Ad26.COV2.S vaccine recipients, 5 placebo recipients and 8 SARS-CoV-2 convalescent individuals. Blinding of investigators to trial group allocation was maintained during experiments and outcome assessment. Ad26.COV2.S was administered intramuscularly at 5 x 10^10 or 1 x 10^11 viral particles, either as a single shot or as two shots given 56 days apart.

This specimen's treatment or condition label, interpreted: over 15 received Ad26.COV2.S at low or high dose, single or two shots; roughly 5 received placebo; per-sample allocation not given. Repertoires of vaccine and placebo recipients were sequenced from samples collected on day 63 after the first injection. Cohort 1b enrolled about two dozen adults aged 18-55 years at a single site in Boston, USA, between 29 July and 7 August 2020. Ad26.COV2.S was a replication-incompetent adenovirus type 26 vector expressing a prefusion-stabilized SARS-CoV-2 spike protein from the original Wuhan strain. A remark on this clone: No antigen is known for it. No base qualities exist here, and no much larger clone lies one base off it.

The junction carries 14 bases between V and J, which are trimmed by 4 bases and 5 bases respectively. The germline V gene (reference sequence) yields GTSNPN for CDR1 and SVGIG for CDR2. The CDR3 has 13 amino acids, counting the end cysteine and phenylalanine. Only the CDR3 part of the read is kept: 39 bases, read in frame from the first base. TCRbeta CDR3 regions were sequenced with the immunoSEQ Assay. After extraction, genomic DNA underwent amplification by bias-controlled multiplex PCR, followed by high-throughput sequencing. The authors' analysis ran thus. To quantify the absolute abundance of every unique TCRbeta CDR3 region, sequences were collapsed and filtered. T cell fraction was estimated by normalizing TCRbeta template counts to usable DNA, which was measured by amplifying reference genes present in all nucleated cells. Repertoire TCRs were annotated as SARS-CoV-2-specific by exact matching of V gene, CDR3 amino acid sequence and J gene to a known reactive TCR set. The reference SARS-CoV-2 TCR set was obtained from MIRA and was filtered for enrichment in COVID-19-positive ImmuneCODE repertoires, whereby public or cross-reactive TCRs were removed. Using the MIRA antigens, annotated TCRs were further analysed by specific ORF or by position within an ORF. Breadth was defined as the number of annotated unique rearrangements divided by the total number of unique productive rearrangements, and depth was defined as the summed frequency of the annotated unique rearrangements. Two-sided Wilcoxon rank-sum tests were applied when comparing TCR breadth between groups. TCRdb limited this immuneACCESS table to in-frame rearrangements with V and J called. A share of clones is missing; checked studies link under half to unresolved V genes, and the rest is unexplained. V and J calls and clone size are copied from that table; D and trimming were computed from the DNA. This sample lists 290,000 or so clones; 70% to 90% were detected once. The ten biggest clones cover more than 2.5% of the sample.

Overall study outcomes, separate from this receptor: It was noted by the authors that total T cell responses may have been underestimated by the TCR breadth and depth analyses. Non-spike TCR breadth was comparable between vaccine and placebo recipients, consistent with the vaccine containing only spike. After vaccination, spike-specific CD8+ and CD4+ T cell responses were reported to show substantial breadth. The study was not powered to compare responses between vaccine doses or regimens. Compared with placebo recipients, Ad26.COV2.S recipients showed higher spike-specific TCR breadth (P = 0.0014).

The rearrangement joined TRBV30 to TRBJ1-2; the D gene is perhaps TRBD1, from 5 matching bases. Sequences were derived from peripheral blood, sampled in a trial of Ad26.COV2.S vaccine versus placebo. The TCR was taken from a person between 18 and 59 years old who received the Ad26.COV2.S COVID-19 vaccine or a placebo. This receptor carries the CDR3 CAWTAGLKYGYTF. The DNA sequence is as follows: TGTGCCTGGACTGCAGGGCTTAAATATGGCTACACCTTC.